The rows below give T cell receptor beta chains drawn from one sample of a study of shared clonotypes between healthy human individuals. Profiled with immunoSEQ multiplex PCR; TCRdb holds only in-frame clones, not every one. The sample shows about 2 million clones, roughly 94% of them seen only once. The sequencing input was naive CD8+ T cells sorted from blood. The receptors derive from a man aged 18 to 30 in good health. CDR3s include the opening cysteine and the closing phenylalanine or tryptophan. A D gene is named only where the DNA matches it firmly. Expanded clones get a size class; other rows say once, few or many, or leave the size out.

size	D	J	V	DNA	CDR3
NA	NA	TRBJ2-3	TRBV11-2	TGTGCCAGCAGCCCACCGCCCACAGATACGCAGTATTTT	CASSPPPTDTQYF
NA	NA	TRBJ2-7	TRBV5-4	TGTGCCAGCAGCTTGGGGGACTACGAGCAGTACTTC	CASSLGDYEQYF
NA	TRBD1	TRBJ2-7	TRBV5-5	TGTGCCAGCAGCTTCGGGACAGGGTTGATCGAGCAGTACTTC	CASSFGTGLIEQYF
NA	NA	TRBJ2-1	TRBV7-7	TGTGCTAGCAGCTTCCTTCATGCCAATGAGCAGTTCTTC	CASSFLHANEQFF
NA	NA	TRBJ1-4	TRBV7-9	TGTGCCAGCAGCTCAGGAAATCAGGGTGAAAAACTGTTTTTT	CASSSGNQGEKLFF
NA	TRBD2	TRBJ2-1	TRBV5-1	TGCGCCAGCAGCCAAGCGGGAGGGAGTTACAATGAGCAGTTCTTC	CASSQAGGSYNEQFF
NA	NA	TRBJ2-7	TRBV4-3	TGCGCCAGCAGCCAAGATTTGACCTACGAGCAGTACTTC	CASSQDLTYEQYF
NA	NA	TRBJ2-2	TRBV14	TGTGCCAGCAGCCCCTCTAGTGTCACCGGGGAGCTGTTTTTT	CASSPSSVTGELFF
NA	TRBD1	TRBJ2-5	TRBV7-9	TGTGCCAGCAGCATGCGACAGGGTTCAGGAGAGACCCAGTACTTC	CASSMRQGSGETQYF
NA	TRBD1	TRBJ2-2	TRBV7-9	TGTGCCAGCAGCAAAGGTGGGACAGGGGGCCCCTCGAACACCGGGGAGCTGTTTTTT	CASSKGGTGGPSNTGELFF
once	TRBD2	TRBJ2-7	TRBV7-2	TGTGCCAGCAGCGCCAGACTAGCGGGAGAATTCTACGAGCAGTACTTC	CASSARLAGEFYEQYF
NA	NA	TRBJ1-6	TRBV27	TGTGCCAGCAGTTTATCTGCAGGGGCGAGAAATTCACCCCTCCACTTT	CASSLSAGARNSPLHF
NA	NA	TRBJ2-2	TRBV10-2	TGCGCCAGCAAAAGGGGTTTCGGCGAGAACACCGGGGAGCTGTTTTTT	CASKRGFGENTGELFF
NA	NA	TRBJ2-3	TRBV30	TGTGCCAGAGGGATTATTAGGGCTGACCGACTAGGACTCGCTAGCACAGATACGCAGTATTTT	CARGIIRADRLGLASTDTQYF
NA	TRBD2	TRBJ2-7	TRBV5-6	TGTGCCAGCAGCTCGGGACTAGCGGGCCCCTCCTACGAGCAGTACTTC	CASSSGLAGPSYEQYF
NA	NA	TRBJ2-4	TRBV6-5	TGTGCCAGCAGGGGGCAGCAAGCCAAAAACATTCAGTACTTC	CASRGQQAKNIQYF
NA	NA	TRBJ2-7	TRBV27	TGTGCCAGCAGTGAGGGGAATAGGCGGTACGAGCAGTACTTC	CASSEGNRRYEQYF
NA	NA	TRBJ2-3	TRBV11-2	TGTGCCAGCAGCTTAGTTCACCTCACAGGTGATACGCAGTATTTT	CASSLVHLTGDTQYF
NA	TRBD1	TRBJ2-2	TRBV27	TGTGCCAGCAGTTCCCAAGACAGGGGGCTTACCCTTAACACCGGGGAGCTGTTTTTT	CASSSQDRGLTLNTGELFF
NA	NA	TRBJ2-2	TRBV11-3	TGTGCCAGCAGCCCTAGCCAGCCAACCCCCCCCTCAGGTAACACCGGGGAGCTGTTTTTT	CASSPSQPTPPSGNTGELFF
NA	TRBD1	TRBJ2-7	TRBV5-4	TGTGCCAGCAGCGATCCGGGACAGGGTATGTACGAGCAGTACTTC	CASSDPGQGMYEQYF
NA	NA	TRBJ1-6	TRBV19	TGTGCCAGTAGCTACGGGGGCGGATCACCCCTCCACTTT	CASSYGGGSPLHF
NA	NA	TRBJ2-2	TRBV27	TGTGCCAGCAGTCCCGGGACGCAGGTCACCGGGGAGCTGTTTTTT	CASSPGTQVTGELFF
NA	NA	TRBJ1-5	TRBV6-5	TGTGCCAGCAGTAGCCGGGACAACAATCAGCCCCAGCATTTT	CASSSRDNNQPQHF
once	TRBD2	TRBJ2-2	TRBV4-3	TGCGCCAGCAGCCAAGATTTTGGGGACTACTACACCGGGGAGCTGTTTTTT	CASSQDFGDYYTGELFF
once	NA	TRBJ1-1	TRBV6-6	TGTGCCAGCAGTTACTCGACCCCTACCGAAGCTTTCTTT	CASSYSTPTEAFF
NA	TRBD2	TRBJ2-5	TRBV9	TGTGCCAGCAGCACAGCGGGGTTGGGGGAGACCCAGTACTTC	CASSTAGLGETQYF
many	NA	TRBJ1-1	TRBV30	TGTGCCTGGAGTGTGGGGACACGAGAAGCTTTCTTT	CAWSVGTREAFF
NA	TRBD1	TRBJ2-7	TRBV27	TGTGCCAGCAGTTATGGACAGGGTGGGTACGAGCAGTACTTC	CASSYGQGGYEQYF
NA	NA	TRBJ1-1	TRBV6-6	TGTGCCAGCAGCCCCTGGTGGGCCCTTGAAGCTTTCTTT	CASSPWWALEAFF
NA	NA	TRBJ1-5	TRBV19	TGTGCCAGTTGTACCAGGGATAGCAATCAGCCCCAGCATTTT	CASCTRDSNQPQHF
NA	NA	TRBJ2-7	TRBV13	TGTGCCAGCAGCTTAACCTACGGCGAATACGAGCAGTACTTC	CASSLTYGEYEQYF
once	TRBD1	TRBJ2-7	TRBV6-6	TGTGCCAGCACCGTTGACAGGGGCAACGAGCAGTACTTC	CASTVDRGNEQYF
NA	NA	TRBJ1-2	TRBV9	TGTGCCAGCAGCGTTTCGGGCAGCACTAACTATGGCTACACCTTC	CASSVSGSTNYGYTF
NA	TRBD2	TRBJ2-7	TRBV7-9	TGTGCCAGCAGCTCTAGCGGGAGGGCCTCCGAGCAGTACTTC	CASSSSGRASEQYF
few	NA	TRBJ2-7	TRBV10-3	TGTGCCATCAGTGAGGGGGGATCCTACGAGCAGTACTTC	CAISEGGSYEQYF
NA	NA	TRBJ2-7	TRBV9	TGTGCCAGCAGCGTAGCAGATAAAACAGCAGTCCCCTACGAGCAGTACTTC	CASSVADKTAVPYEQYF
NA	TRBD2	TRBJ2-1	TRBV28	TGTGCCAGCAGTTTTGCGGGGGGCAATGAGCAGTTCTTC	CASSFAGGNEQFF
NA	TRBD2	TRBJ2-7	TRBV11-2	TGTGCCAGCAGCCATACCGGGACTAGCACCTACGAGCAGTACTTC	CASSHTGTSTYEQYF
NA	TRBD1	TRBJ2-3	TRBV12-5	TGTTCAAACCCACAGGGGTCCACAGATACGCAGTATTTT	CSNPQGSTDTQYF